Shown below are 24 T cell receptor beta chains from a single sample sequenced in a study of vaccination effects on CD4 cells after COVID-19. The table came from immunoSEQ multiplex PCR; TCRdb's copy has only in-frame clones and leaves some out. The table has tens of thousands of clones, 60% to 85% seen once; the top ten hold about 10%. Sequencing followed a ViraFEST assay step that expanded antigen-specific CD4+ T cells with viral peptide pools. The authors isolated CD4+ T cells after nine to eleven days of culture. All vaccine recipients tested negative for nucleocapsid antibodies and had never contracted SARS-CoV-2 infection. For these receptors, no antigen is known. The material was CD4+ T cells from PBMCs cultured with SARS-CoV-2 spike peptides, obtained before COVID-19 vaccination. These receptor sequences come from a human donor who received a COVID-19 vaccine.

The V gene is TRBV9, the J gene TRBJ1-2, with D uncertain. Looked up from germline, CDR1 is SGDLS and CDR2 is YYNGEE. Trimming removed 2 bases at V and 3 bases at J, with 14 bases between. The CDR3 consists of 15 residues. In DNA, the CDR3 is TGTGCCAGCAGCGTCCTTTCCGCGCTAGACTATGGCTACACCTTC. Translated, it gives CASSVLSALDYGYTF.

The chain has TRBV7-3 and TRBJ1-2; D remains unclear. V was cut by 1 base and J by 0 bases, with 9 bases left in between. Germline V gene lookup returns CDR1 SGHTA and CDR2 FQGTGA. CDR3 length equals 15 residues. The CDR3 DNA is TGTGCCAGCAGCTTAATGGGCGGGTCTAACTATGGCTACACCTTC. Encoded protein: CASSLMGGSNYGYTF.

The sample holds a few counts of this clone. The genes are TRBV5-6 and TRBJ2-1; TRBD1 matches 8 bases. V dropped 7 bases and J dropped 3; count of bases not matched to a gene: 9. The CDR3 is made up of 15 amino acids. The germline CDR1 and CDR2 sequences are SGHDT and YYEEEE. The CDR3 nucleotides read TGTGCCAGCTGCCTTTTGGGACAGGACTACAATGAGCAGTTCTTC. Translation: CASCLLGQDYNEQFF. Based on the CDR3 plus reference TRBV5-6 and TRBJ2-1, the full variable domain is DAGVTQSPTHLIKTRGQQVTLRCSPKSGHDTVSWYQQALGQGPQFIFQYYEEEERQRGNFPDRFSGHQFPNYSSELNVNALLLGDSALYLCASCLLGQDYNEQFFGPGTRLTVL.

The chain is built from TRBV15 and TRBJ2-5, with D unclear. CDR3 size: 14 residues. The V end was cut by 3 bases, the J end by 3 bases, with 11 bases between. Germline V gene data show CDR1 as LNHNV and CDR2 as YYDKDF (reference sequence). The CDR3 DNA sequence: TGTGCCACCAGCAGTCGTCGGACGGAAGAGACCCAGTACTTC. The encoded protein is CATSSRRTEETQYF.

J is TRBJ2-5 and V is TRBV5-6; 7 bases fit TRBD1. Losses at the gene ends were 4 bases for V and 5 bases for J; bases not matched to a gene: 5. The CDR3 covers 13 residues. The V gene's germline CDR1 is SGHDT and CDR2 YYEEEE. CDR3 sequence reads: CASSMTGSETQYF. In nucleotides, the CDR3 is TGTGCCAGCAGCATGACAGGGTCGGAGACCCAGTACTTC.

The chain recombines TRBV24-1 with TRBJ1-1; no firm D call. Germline-derived CDR1 and CDR2 are KGHDR and SFDVKD. The CDR3 extends over 14 amino acids. Trimming cost V 2 bases and J 4 bases, with 10 bases left between them. Here the CDR3 DNA reads TGTGCCACCAGTGATTCAAGGAGGTTCACTGAAGCTTTCTTT. Translated: CATSDSRRFTEAFF.

The chain employs TRBV3-1 (or the pseudogene TRBV3-2) and TRBJ1-2, with TRBD1 identical over 7 bases. V was clipped by 5 bases and J by 4 bases; unmatched bases: 10. The CDR3 contains 15 residues. Germline V lookup: CDR1 LGHDT, CDR2 YNNKEL (reference sequence). The CDR3 reads CASSARDSLAYGYTF. The DNA of the CDR3 is TGTGCCAGCAGCGCTCGGGACAGTTTAGCCTATGGCTACACCTTC.

The chain recombines TRBV7-2 with TRBJ1-4; possible D gene TRBD1, 6 bases. The V gene's germline CDR1 is SGHTA and CDR2 FQGNSA. The V end was cut by 5 bases, the J end by 5 bases, with 18 bases between. This CDR3 region has 16 residues. The CDR3 DNA reads TGTGCCAGCAGCACCCGGAAGGACAGTCCCAATGAAAAACTGTTTTTT. Its protein is CASSTRKDSPNEKLFF.

This clone was detected only once. The chain combines TRBV6-2 or TRBV6-3 with TRBJ2-3, with 8 bases that match TRBD2. Looked up from germline, CDR1 is MNHEY and CDR2 is SVGEGT. The CDR3 contains 18 residues. V shed 6 bases and J 6 bases; nucleotides not matched to a gene: 20. The CDR3 nucleotides read TGTGCCAGCAGCCCCCACCTCATTAAGCGGGGGCCCACCGATACGCAGTATTTT. Residues: CASSPHLIKRGPTDTQYF.

The CDR3 nucleotides are TGTGCCTGGAGGAACAGGGGAATAAGAACTAATGGCTACACCTTC. Translation gives CAWRNRGIRTNGYTF. V is TRBV30 and J is TRBJ1-2; TRBD1 aligns across 7 bases. The J segment lost 6 bases and the V segment lost 3 bases, leaving 13 bases of the junction unmatched. The germline gives CDR1 GTSNPN, CDR2 SVGIG (reference sequence). The CDR3 consists of 15 residues.

This chain uses TRBV19 with TRBJ1-5, with no clear D. The CDR3 sequence is 16 residues long. Between the trimmed V and J ends, which lost 10 bases and 6 bases, there was a span of 25 bases. Germline V gene sequence: CDR1 LNHDA, CDR2 SQIVND (reference sequence). The CDR3 protein is CATSALGISNGQPQHF. CDR3 DNA: TGTGCCACCTCAGCCCTTGGGATCTCAAACGGTCAGCCCCAGCATTTT.

This sequence joins TRBV10-3 and TRBJ2-7; 15 positions agree with TRBD2. The J segment lost 7 bases and the V segment lost 2 bases, leaving 12 bases of the junction unmatched. The CDR3 is made up of 18 amino acids. Germline V CDR1 and CDR2: ENHRY, SYGVKD. The CDR3 protein is CAISEGGLAGGSLREQYV. In DNA, the CDR3 is TGTGCCATCAGTGAGGGGGGACTAGCGGGGGGAAGCCTTCGGGAGCAGTACGTC.

The genes are TRBV7-8 and TRBJ2-7; 10 bases line up with TRBD2. Trimming removed 1 base from V and 4 bases from J; junction bases left unmatched: 7. From germline, CDR1 is SGHVS and CDR2 FQNEAQ. The CDR3 is 16 residues long. The CDR3 DNA reads as TGTGCCAGCAGCTTAGGAGCGCTAGCGGGAGATTACGAGCAGTACGTC. Translated, it gives CASSLGALAGDYEQYV.

V gene TRBV7-2 combines with J gene TRBJ2-3; no definite D call. Germline V gives CDR1 SGHTA, CDR2 FQGNSA. V was pared by 3 bases and J by 0 bases, with 10 bases between. CDR3 length equals 15 residues. CDR3 DNA sequence: TGTGCCAGCAGCTTGTCCCCACTTAGCACAGATACGCAGTATTTT. Residues: CASSLSPLSTDTQYF.

This clone was seen only a few times. V usage is TRBV5-1 and J usage is TRBJ1-6, with D unresolved. The CDR3 has 15 residues. V lost 4 bases and J 8 bases, leaving 16 bases between the germline ends. Germline V lookup: CDR1 SGHRS, CDR2 YFSETQ. CDR3 loop: CASSPTTPRDSPLHF. The CDR3 nucleotides are TGCGCCAGCAGCCCCACGACCCCCCGGGATTCACCCCTCCACTTT.

The gene calls are TRBV20-1 and TRBJ1-5; D uncertain. In germline, CDR1 is DFQATT, CDR2 SNEGSKA (reference sequence). The V and J ends lost 6 bases and 4 bases respectively, with 7 bases between them. The CDR3 totals 11 residues. CDR3 loop: CSAAGNQPQHF. Written as DNA, the CDR3 is TGCAGTGCCGCGGGTAATCAGCCCCAGCATTTT.

J is TRBJ2-5 and V is TRBV19; TRBD2 is a possible D gene (6 bases). Trimming took off 3 bases at V and 5 bases at J, with 10 bases between the two ends. CDR1 LNHDA and CDR2 SQIVND come from the germline V gene (reference sequence). The CDR3 is 13 residues long. CDR3 nucleotides: TGTGCCAGTAGTATTGCGGGGCGGGAGACCCAGTACTTC. Its translation is CASSIAGRETQYF. Variable domain in full (rest from reference TRBV19 and TRBJ2-5): DGGITQSPKYLFRKEGQNVTLSCEQNLNHDAMYWYRQDPGQGLRLIYYSQIVNDFQKGDIAEGYSVSREKKESFPLTVTSAQKNPTAFYLCASSIAGRETQYFGPGTRLLVL.

Written as DNA, the CDR3 is TGTGCCAGCAGTGAAAAGAGGTTAACCTACAATGAGCAGTTCTTC. Protein sequence: CASSEKRLTYNEQFF. The chain carries TRBV2 and TRBJ2-1; no clear D. CDR1 and CDR2 from the germline V gene are SNHLY and FYNNEI. The V end lost 2 bases, the J end lost 2 bases, and 10 bases lay between the germline ends. This CDR3 region has 15 residues.

The CDR3 sequence is CASSEDGTGTGGGYTF. Here the CDR3 DNA reads TGCGCCAGCAGTGAGGACGGAACCGGGACAGGGGGCGGCTACACCTTC. This sequence joins TRBV10-1 and TRBJ1-2; 12 bases fit TRBD1. The CDR3 runs to 16 residues. CDR1 and CDR2 (germline): WNHNN, SYGVQD (reference sequence). V trimming: 2 bases; J trimming: 8 bases; junction bases outside the gene matches: 9.

This chain connects TRBV24-1 to TRBJ1-5, with TRBD1 matching over 7 bases. J gave up 6 bases and V 6 bases, and 10 bases lay outside the gene matches. Germline-derived CDR1 and CDR2 are KGHDR and SFDVKD. The CDR3 has 15 amino acids. The DNA for the CDR3 is TGTGCCACCAGTCCCGCCAGGGGGACCGGTCAGCCCCAGCATTTT. Translated, it gives CATSPARGTGQPQHF.

The chain links TRBV21-1 to TRBJ2-7; the D segment call TRBD1 is taken from the table without a DNA check. TRBV21-1 is a recognized pseudogene. This CDR3 is 15 amino acids long. CDR3: CASSKVGQGFYEQYV. The CDR3 DNA follows: TGTGCCAGCAGCAAAGTTGGACAGGGTTTCTACGAGCAGTACGTC.

The chain combines TRBV5-1 with TRBJ1-1; D is uncertain. The CDR3 is made up of 13 amino acids. Germline CDR1 and CDR2: SGHRS and YFSETQ. The V end lost 2 bases, the J end lost 0 bases, and 5 bases lay between the germline ends. CDR3 sequence reads: CASSFHMNTEAFF. The CDR3 DNA reads as TGCGCCAGCAGCTTTCACATGAACACTGAAGCTTTCTTT.

The gene calls are TRBV30 and TRBJ1-1; 8 bases fit TRBD1. The CDR3 runs 15 residues. The trim removed 7 bases at V and 0 bases at J, leaving 10 bases unmatched. The germline gives CDR1 GTSNPN, CDR2 SVGIG (reference sequence). As DNA, the CDR3 is TGTGCCTCCACCCCGACAGGGGTTATGAACACTGAAGCTTTCTTT. Its protein is CASTPTGVMNTEAFF.

This chain joins TRBV3-1 (or the pseudogene TRBV3-2) and TRBJ2-5, with 7 bases matching TRBD2. CDR3 length equals 16 residues. The germline gives CDR1 LGHDT, CDR2 YNNKEL (reference sequence). V gave up 4 bases and J gave up 4 bases; unmatched junction bases: 12. CDR3 coding DNA: TGTGCCAGCAGCCCCAGAGGTGGAGCGGGGAGAGAGACCCAGTACTTC. This gives the protein CASSPRGGAGRETQYF.